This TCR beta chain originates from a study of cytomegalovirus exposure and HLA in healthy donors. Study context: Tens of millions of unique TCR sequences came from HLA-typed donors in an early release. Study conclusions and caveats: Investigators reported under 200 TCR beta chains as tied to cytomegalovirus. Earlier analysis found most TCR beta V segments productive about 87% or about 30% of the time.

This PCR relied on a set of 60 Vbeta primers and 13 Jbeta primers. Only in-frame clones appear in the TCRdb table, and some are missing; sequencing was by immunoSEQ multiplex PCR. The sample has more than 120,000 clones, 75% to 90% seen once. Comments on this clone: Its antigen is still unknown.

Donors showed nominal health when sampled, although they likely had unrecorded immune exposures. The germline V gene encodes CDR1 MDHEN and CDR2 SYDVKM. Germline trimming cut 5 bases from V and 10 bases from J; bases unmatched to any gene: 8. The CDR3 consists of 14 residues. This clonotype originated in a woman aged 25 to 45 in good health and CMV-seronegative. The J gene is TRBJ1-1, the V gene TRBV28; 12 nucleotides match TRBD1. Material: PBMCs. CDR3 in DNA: TGTGCCAGCAGTCCGGGAGGGACAGGGGGCATAGCTTTCTTT. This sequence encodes CASSPGGTGGIAFF.